The 8 T cell receptor beta chains presented below share a single source sample, sequenced in a study of T cells after yellow fever vaccination. MiXCR, applied by TCRdb to the 5' RACE reads, yields one record per CDR3 protein. The sample lists about 52,000 distinct CDR3 sequences, approximately 7% occurring once. Sample: CD8+ T cells not binding an NS4B(214-222) dextramer, sorted from PBMCs, taken roughly 47 days after the first yellow fever vaccination. The receptors derive from a man aged 18 to 35 who received the YFV17D yellow fever vaccine.

V is TRBV4-1 and J is TRBJ2-3; D not resolved. V was trimmed by 0 bases and J by 0 bases, leaving 7 bases between them. The length of the CDR3 is 15 residues. Germline V lookup: CDR1 MGHRA, CDR2 YSYEKL. Here the CDR3 reads CASSQDRSSTDTQYF. The CDR3 nucleotides read TGCGCCAGCAGCCAAGATCGATCGAGCACAGATACGCAGTATTTT.

The V and J genes are TRBV9 and TRBJ1-6; 11 nucleotides agree with TRBD1. V gave up 3 bases and J gave up 8 bases; unmatched junction bases: 4. CDR1 SGDLS and CDR2 YYNGEE come from the germline V gene. The CDR3 runs 15 residues. The CDR3 region has the DNA TGTGCCAGCAGCGCCGGGACAGGGGGTCATTCACCCCTCCACTTT. Encoded protein: CASSAGTGGHSPLHF.

This clonotype appeared a few times. This chain links TRBV10-2 with TRBJ2-5; D gene uncertain. Germline V gene data show CDR1 as WSHSY and CDR2 as SAAADI. V dropped 10 bases and J dropped 5 bases, with 17 bases sitting between them. CDR3 length: 13 residues. In nucleotides, the CDR3 is TGCGCCACCTCGAGAGGCCACCGGGAGACCCAGTACTTC. Its translation is CATSRGHRETQYF.

This clonotype has a count of ten or more. CDR3 sequence (DNA): TGTGCCAGCAGCCCTGGCCCTCCGGGTGGCACTGAAGCTTTCTTT. Its translation: CASSPGPPGGTEAFF. The V gene is TRBV5-5, the J gene TRBJ1-1; no clear D. Looked up from germline, CDR1 is SGHKS and CDR2 is YYEKEE (reference sequence). CDR3 size: 15 residues. V lost 4 bases and J lost 4, with 17 bases in between.

This clonotype was found many times. CDR3 region: CASNRETPYEQYF. Written as DNA, the CDR3 is TGTGCCAGCAACCGGGAGACTCCCTACGAGCAGTACTTC. The genes are TRBV4-2 and TRBJ2-7, with a tentative D call TRBD2 (6 bases). The CDR3 contains 13 residues. The V end lost 7 bases, the J end lost 2 bases, and 12 bases lay between the germline ends. The germline V gene encodes CDR1 LGHNA and CDR2 YNFKEQ.

This clonotype has only a few counts. This chain connects TRBV7-3 to TRBJ2-7; 8 bases line up with TRBD2. The germline V gene encodes CDR1 SGHTA and CDR2 FQGTGA. The CDR3 spans 13 residues. The trim removed 5 bases at V and 3 bases at J, leaving 3 bases unmatched. This chain's CDR3 is CASSEAGGYEQYF. The DNA for the CDR3 is TGTGCCAGCAGCGAGGCGGGGGGCTACGAGCAGTACTTC.

This clonotype was detected once. It may be a read error: a sequence one base away is much more abundant. The chain has TRBV4-1 and TRBJ2-7; D possibly corresponds to TRBD1 (5 bases). Germline V lookup: CDR1 MGHRA, CDR2 YSYEKL. V lost 6 bases to trimming and J lost 6 bases, with 18 bases between them. The CDR3 is made up of 14 amino acids. The CDR3 sequence is CASRYRQWKGEQYF. The CDR3 region has the DNA TGCGCCAGCAGATACAGGCAGTGGAAAGGCGAGCAGTACTTC.

J is TRBJ1-1 and V is TRBV6-1; no clear D gene. Germline CDR1 and CDR2: MNHNS and SASEGT. Trimming left V 6 bases short and J 4 bases short, with 9 bases between. The length of the CDR3 is 12 residues. In DNA form, the CDR3 reads TGTGCCAGCAGCCGCCTGGGCACTGAAGCTTTCTTT. This codes for CASSRLGTEAFF.